These 19 T cell receptor beta chains share one sample of origin, sequenced in a study of T cell responses to AZD1222 COVID-19 vaccine (dated by TCRdb to the early 2020s). This sample's time point label indicates: baseline before first vaccination. The library was generated by the immunoSEQ multiplex PCR assay. Not all clones reach the TCRdb copy of this immuneACCESS table, which keeps in-frame sequences only. Checked studies attribute under half of the gap to unresolved V genes and leave the rest unexplained. Counted in this sample were about 120,000 clones; approximately 86% of them appeared once. 2% to 2.5% of the sample is held by the ten biggest clonotypes. The sample here was peripheral blood, taken on day 0 of AZD1222 vaccination. The receptor set was obtained from an adult in good health.

J is TRBJ2-7 and V is TRBV4-2; 11 positions agree with TRBD2. With V trimmed by 4 bases and J by 6 bases, 5 bases remained unmatched. The CDR3 loop spans 14 amino acids. Per germline, CDR1 LGHNA and CDR2 YNFKEQ. In DNA form, the CDR3 reads TGTGCCAGCAGCCCACTAGCGGGGGCGTCCGAGCAGTACTTC. Translated, it gives CASSPLAGASEQYF.

J is TRBJ1-1 and V is TRBV5-1; D gene unclear. V shed 4 bases and J shed 1 base, with 17 bases lying between them. The germline CDR1 and CDR2 sequences are SGHRS and YFSETQ. The length of the CDR3 is 16 residues. Here the CDR3 reads CASSLRAGQWNTEAFF. The CDR3 bases are TGCGCCAGCAGCCTGCGGGCAGGCCAATGGAACACTGAAGCTTTCTTT.

V usage is TRBV2 and J usage is TRBJ1-4, with 8 bases fitting TRBD1. Germline CDR1 reads SNHLY; CDR2 reads FYNNEI. This CDR3 contains 18 residues. V lost 6 bases to trimming and J lost 2 bases; unmatched junction nucleotides: 14. The CDR3 coding sequence is TGTGCCAGCAGCGCAGACAGGGGAAGTACAACGACTAATGAAAAACTGTTTTTT. As protein: CASSADRGSTTTNEKLFF.

The chain carries TRBV5-1 and TRBJ2-2; 8 bases are shared with TRBD2. Germline trimming cut 5 bases from V and 1 base from J; bases unmatched to any gene: 7. From germline, CDR1 is SGHRS and CDR2 YFSETQ. The CDR3 has 16 amino acids. The CDR3 spells CASSSGSGMNTGELFF. As DNA, the CDR3 is TGCGCCAGCAGTTCTGGTAGCGGGATGAACACCGGGGAGCTGTTTTTT.

The V call is TRBV15, the J call TRBJ2-1; a possible D gene is TRBD2 (6 bases). The V end was cut by 0 bases, the J end by 9 bases, with 18 bases between. The length of the CDR3 is 16 residues. The germline CDR1 and CDR2 sequences are LNHNV and YYDKDF (reference sequence). CDR3 nucleotide sequence: TGTGCCACCAGCAGAGAGGGAGGTGCCGCTCCGATTGAGCAGTTCTTC. This encodes CATSREGGAAPIEQFF.

The chain carries TRBV7-9 and TRBJ1-4, with TRBD1 identical over 10 bases. CDR1 SEHNR and CDR2 FQNEAQ come from the germline V gene (reference sequence). Trimming at V came to 2 bases and at J to 0 bases, leaving 9 bases not matched to a gene. The CDR3 runs 19 residues. The CDR3 coding sequence is TGTGCCAGCAGCTTACGGGACAGGGGATCCTTTGCAACTAATGAAAAACTGTTTTTT. The encoded protein is CASSLRDRGSFATNEKLFF.

V usage is TRBV5-1 and J usage is TRBJ1-1; D gene uncertain. The CDR3 has 15 amino acids. Trimming cost V 0 bases and J 1 base, with 10 bases left between them. CDR1 and CDR2 from the germline V gene are SGHRS and YFSETQ. The CDR3 DNA reads TGCGCCAGCAGCTTGGAAAGGATTCCGAACACTGAAGCTTTCTTT. Translating gives CASSLERIPNTEAFF.

This chain links TRBV5-1 with TRBJ1-6; 10 nucleotides match TRBD1. With V trimmed by 4 bases and J by 8 bases, 9 bases remained unmatched. Germline V gene data show CDR1 as SGHRS and CDR2 as YFSETQ. The CDR3 covers 16 residues. CDR3 amino acids: CASSPQGQGFDSPLHF. In DNA, the CDR3 is TGCGCCAGCAGCCCACAGGGACAGGGGTTTGATTCACCCCTCCACTTT.

The chain carries TRBV30 and TRBJ2-1; D is unresolved. The CDR3 sequence is 10 residues long. Germline lookup yields CDR1 GTSNPN and CDR2 SVGIG (reference sequence). V was cut by 2 bases and J by 13 bases, with 9 bases left in between. CDR3 region: CAWSPGPQFF. The CDR3 DNA reads as TGTGCCTGGAGTCCGGGCCCACAGTTCTTC.

J is TRBJ1-5 and V is TRBV6-1, with D maybe TRBD1 (5 bases). Germline CDR1 is MNHNS and CDR2 is SASEGT. Deletions cut 0 bases from V and 1 base from J, with 7 bases between. The CDR3 covers 15 residues. CDR3 sequence (DNA): TGTGCCAGCAGTGAAGCGCCAGGGAGCAATCAGCCCCAGCATTTT. Amino acids: CASSEAPGSNQPQHF.

The rearrangement links TRBV4-2 to TRBJ1-1; TRBD1 might be the D (6 bases). The CDR3 extends over 13 amino acids. Trimming cost V 3 bases and J 11 bases, with 16 bases left between them. CDR1 is LGHNA and CDR2 is YNFKEQ in the germline V gene. As DNA, the CDR3 is TGTGCCAGCAGCCAGGGGGCGTCTCGGGTGGCTTTCTTT. It specifies CASSQGASRVAFF.

The CDR3 DNA sequence: TGTGCCAGCAGTTTATCAGGCTTCGGGGAGCAGTACTTC. Its translation is CASSLSGFGEQYF. J is TRBJ2-7 and V is TRBV27; D not certain. Germline values: CDR1 MNHEY, CDR2 SMNVEV (reference sequence). The ends were cut back, 0 bases at V and 7 bases at J, with 10 bases in the middle. There are 13 residues in the CDR3.

The rearrangement links TRBV10-1 to TRBJ2-3; 8 nucleotides align to TRBD2. J lost 4 bases, V lost 2 bases, and 2 bases had no gene match. The germline CDR1 and CDR2 sequences are WNHNN and SYGVQD (reference sequence). The CDR3 is made up of 14 amino acids. The CDR3 DNA is TGCGCCAGCAGTGAGGGGACTAGGGCAGATACGCAGTATTTT. Its protein product is CASSEGTRADTQYF.

This clone was recorded only once. V is TRBV27 and J is TRBJ1-2; no definite D call. The CDR3 extends over 14 amino acids. Between the trimmed V and J ends, which lost 7 bases and 4 bases, there was a span of 16 bases. Germline V gene sequence: CDR1 MNHEY, CDR2 SMNVEV (reference sequence). The CDR3 nucleotides read TGTGCCAGCACACCCGCGAGGGCGGGCTATGGCTACACCTTC. Translating it yields CASTPARAGYGYTF.

V and J are TRBV19 and TRBJ2-2; TRBD1 aligns across 8 bases. V lost 3 bases, J lost 4 bases, and 4 bases stayed unmatched. CDR3 length equals 15 residues. Looked up from germline, CDR1 is LNHDA and CDR2 is SQIVND (reference sequence). The CDR3 DNA sequence: TGTGCCAGTAGTATTCTTCAGGGGGCCACCGGGGAGCTGTTTTTT. Its translation is CASSILQGATGELFF.

CDR3: CASSQGSGRYIQYF. As DNA, the CDR3 is TGTGCCAGCAGCCAAGGTAGCGGGAGGTACATTCAGTACTTC. This chain links TRBV14 with TRBJ2-4, with 10 bases lining up with TRBD2. Germline V gene data show CDR1 as SGHDN and CDR2 as FVKESK. With 1 base clipped from V and 8 bases from J, the junction kept 2 bases outside the gene matches. The CDR3 runs to 14 residues.

This chain links TRBV18 with TRBJ2-1; 7 nucleotides agree with TRBD2. The CDR3 is 17 amino acids. Germline trimming cut 0 bases from V and 1 base from J; bases unmatched to any gene: 6. Germline V gene data show CDR1 as KGHSH and CDR2 as LQKENI. This CDR3 reads CASSPPPHSGSYNEQFF. The CDR3 nucleotides are TGTGCCAGCTCACCACCTCCCCATAGCGGGTCCTACAATGAGCAGTTCTTC.

The chain recombines TRBV5-4 with TRBJ2-7; perhaps TRBD1 as D (6 bases). Trimming took 3 bases from V and 1 from J, leaving 11 bases between them. CDR1 is SGHNT and CDR2 is YYREEE in the germline V gene (reference sequence). The CDR3 totals 14 residues. The CDR3 is CASSSGQRSYEQYF. CDR3 coding DNA: TGTGCCAGCAGCTCCGGACAGCGTTCCTACGAGCAGTACTTC.

V is TRBV18 and J is TRBJ2-4, with a possible D match to TRBD1 (5 bases). V lost 3 bases, J lost 0 bases, and 18 bases lay in between. This CDR3 has 18 amino acids. CDR1 and CDR2 from the germline V gene are KGHSH and LQKENI. In DNA form, the CDR3 reads TGTGCCAGCTCACCTACCCGGGTGACAGTTCAAGCCAAAAACATTCAGTACTTC. Amino acid sequence: CASSPTRVTVQAKNIQYF.